This TCR beta chain was sequenced during a study of blood T cells in healthy people across ages. Study results and caveats: Whereas aged donors had fewer naive CD4+ cells, long-lived donors had more of them and higher diversity.

With regard to this clonotype: Its antigen is not identified.

Germline CDR1 is MNHEY and CDR2 is SMNVEV (reference sequence). With 5 bases removed from V and 13 bases from J, the gap between germline ends came to 14 bases. This CDR3 region has 11 residues. Sample-barcoded 5' priming and a J-beta primer mix drove a second PCR of about 7 to 11 cycles. TCRdb passed the 5' RACE reads through MiXCR, listing each CDR3 protein once. Altogether around 1.5 million distinct CDR3 sequences are present, about 35% being singletons, with the ten largest covering over 9%. The V call is TRBV27, the J call TRBJ1-2; a weak D match, TRBD1 (5 bases). This clonotype was sampled from a woman aged 30 to 39 in good health. The sequencing sample was made of blood. The CDR3 loop is CASSLIEGRTF. As DNA, the CDR3 is TGTGCCAGCAGTCTGATTGAGGGGCGCACCTTC.